This entry concerns a single TCR beta chain. Its antigen is as yet unknown. Its ends do not fully match the called genes, so a read error is possible. The study, taken as a whole, reports: Tumor Treg TCRs overlapped most with tumor naive CD4+ cells.

CDR3 length equals 15 residues. Germline V CDR1 and CDR2: SGDLS, YYNGEE. MiXCR was run by TCRdb on the 5' RACE reads, yielding one entry per CDR3 protein. The sample lists fewer than 10,000 distinct CDR3 sequences, 36% occurring once. The memory fraction was CD4+CD45RO+CD25- cells. This sequence joins TRBV9 and TRBJ1-1; 7 positions match TRBD1. The sequencing sample was made of tumor-infiltrating memory CD4+ T cells sorted from the breast tumor. Documented subset: memory CD4+ T cells, CD4+CD45RO+CD25-. The TCR comes from a female donor with breast cancer. The CDR3 protein is CASSVVTGANTEAFF. Written as DNA, the CDR3 is TGTGCCAGCAGCGTAGTCACAGGGGCGAACACTGAGGCTTTCTTT.